These 31 T cell receptor beta chains came from one sample sequenced in a study of OX40 agonist ivuxolimab in advanced cancers. Produced via immunoSEQ multiplex PCR; TCRdb's table is partial and in-frame only. Of around 95,000 clones listed, under 95% are singletons. The source material was CD4+ or CD8+ T cells sorted from blood, sampled in a trial of the OX40 agonist ivuxolimab. The receptors were sampled from an adult with an advanced solid tumor such as melanoma, head and neck, liver or kidney cancer.

DNA for the CDR3: TGTGCCAGCAGCAGACTAGCGGGAGCCGGGGAGCTGTTTTTT. It translates to CASSRLAGAGELFF. This chain uses TRBV21-1 with TRBJ2-2; the table's D call TRBD2 went unverified against the DNA. TRBV21-1 is a recognized pseudogene. The CDR3 covers 14 residues.

In DNA, the CDR3 is TGCGCCAGCAGCAGGGAAACCGGGGAGCTGTTTTTT. Translation: CASSRETGELFF. The chain combines TRBV5-1 with TRBJ2-2; no clear D. CDR1 and CDR2 from the germline V gene are SGHRS and YFSETQ. Trimming pared 4 bases from V and 5 bases from J, leaving 6 bases between. The CDR3 covers 12 residues. The entire variable domain, with the rest obtained from reference TRBV5-1 and TRBJ2-2, is as follows: KAGVTQTPRYLIKTRGQQVTLSCSPISGHRSVSWYQQTPGQGLQFLFEYFSETQRNKGNFPGRFSGRQFSNSRSEMNVSTLELGDSALYLCASSRETGELFFGEGSRLTVL.

The rearrangement links TRBV7-2 to TRBJ2-4; a possible D gene is TRBD1 (5 bases). The germline gives CDR1 SGHTA, CDR2 FQGNSA. The CDR3 covers 15 residues. The germline V and J ends were trimmed by 0 bases and 3 bases, with 9 bases remaining between them. CDR3 DNA: TGTGCCAGCAGCTTAGCCCAGGGCAGCAAAAACATTCAGTACTTC. Translation gives CASSLAQGSKNIQYF.

The chain joins TRBV11-2 to TRBJ2-2; a weak D match, TRBD1 (5 bases). V dropped 3 bases and J dropped 7 bases, with 12 bases sitting between them. Germline CDR1 reads SGHAT; CDR2 reads FQNNGV. This CDR3 has 14 residues. The CDR3 loop is CASSFDSRLGELFF. CDR3 DNA: TGTGCCAGCAGCTTCGACAGTAGGCTCGGGGAGCTGTTTTTT. Based on the CDR3 plus reference TRBV11-2 and TRBJ2-2, the full variable domain is EAGVAQSPRYKIIEKRQSVAFWCNPISGHATLYWYQQILGQGPKLLIQFQNNGVVDDSQLPKDRFSAERLKGVDSTLKIQPAKLEDSAVYLCASSFDSRLGELFFGEGSRLTVL.

The chain links TRBV5-4 to TRBJ2-3; the D call may be TRBD1 or TRBD2 (5 bases each). Germline-derived CDR1 and CDR2 are SGHNT and YYREEE (reference sequence). The CDR3 loop spans 14 amino acids. The V end was cut by 2 bases, the J end by 5 bases, with 12 bases between. The CDR3 DNA sequence: TGTGCCAGCAGCTTCGGCAGGGCGGGAGATACGCAGTATTTT. It yields the protein CASSFGRAGDTQYF.

The chain recombines TRBV11-3 with TRBJ2-5; D tentatively reads TRBD1 or TRBD2 (5 bases each). V lost 4 bases and J lost 2, with 8 bases in between. From germline, CDR1 is SGHNT and CDR2 YENEEA. The CDR3 runs to 13 residues. Written as DNA, the CDR3 is TGTGCCAGCAGCTGGGACCATCAAGAGACCCAGTACTTC. Encoded protein: CASSWDHQETQYF.

The V gene is TRBV9, the J gene TRBJ1-1, with D uncertain. The CDR3 has 14 amino acids. CDR1 and CDR2 from the germline V gene are SGDLS and YYNGEE. V lost 1 base and J 0 bases, leaving 7 bases between the germline ends. DNA for the CDR3: TGTGCCAGCAGCGTAAGCAGCGTGAACACTGAAGCTTTCTTT. It encodes CASSVSSVNTEAFF.

CDR3: CASSFPPSGTTWETQYF. In DNA, the CDR3 is TGTGCCAGCAGCTTCCCACCCTCCGGGACTACCTGGGAGACCCAGTACTTC. The chain links TRBV7-9 to TRBJ2-5, with 7 bases lining up with TRBD2. Germline V gene lookup returns CDR1 SEHNR and CDR2 FQNEAQ (reference sequence). This CDR3 contains 17 residues. V gave up 3 bases and J gave up 5 bases; unmatched junction bases: 15.

This clone has just one count. The chain uses TRBV11-3 and TRBJ2-1, with TRBD2 matching over 9 bases. This CDR3 is built from 15 residues. With 4 bases clipped from V and 8 bases from J, the junction kept 9 bases outside the gene matches. Per the germline V gene, CDR1 is SGHNT and CDR2 is YENEEA. CDR3 coding DNA: TGTGCCAGCAGCTACCCGAGTAGCGGGAGCTATGAGCAGTTCTTC. It encodes CASSYPSSGSYEQFF.

This chain links TRBV7-9 with TRBJ2-7, with D uncertain. The CDR3 length is 15 residues. CDR1 and CDR2 (germline): SEHNR, FQNEAQ (reference sequence). V dropped 5 bases and J dropped 4 bases, with 18 bases sitting between them. DNA for the CDR3: TGTGCCAGCAGCCCGGTGGGCTCCTTTGGGTACGAGCAGTACTTC. This sequence encodes CASSPVGSFGYEQYF.

V and J are TRBV6-5 and TRBJ2-7; 7 bases line up with TRBD1. CDR3 length: 15 amino acids. Trimming cost V 2 bases and J 5 bases; bases outside gene matches: 9. The germline V gene has CDR1 MNHEY and CDR2 SVGAGI. DNA of the CDR3: TGTGCCAGCAGTTACGACAGGGATAGTTCAAACGAGCAGTACTTC. It codes for CASSYDRDSSNEQYF.

The rearrangement links TRBV2 to TRBJ1-5; D unresolved. Trimming took off 7 bases at V and 0 bases at J, with 7 bases between the two ends. CDR3 length equals 13 residues. CDR1 is SNHLY, CDR2 FYNNEI, per germline. The CDR3 DNA sequence: TGTGCCAGCAACTTGGATAGCAATCAGCCCCAGCATTTT. The encoded protein is CASNLDSNQPQHF.

The V and J genes are TRBV6-5 and TRBJ2-2, with TRBD1 identical over 7 bases. Germline CDR1 MNHEY, CDR2 SVGAGI. The CDR3 extends over 15 amino acids. Unmatched junction bases numbered 11, after V lost 6 bases and J lost 7 bases. The DNA of the CDR3 is TGTGCCAGCAGCCCCGACAGGGTGGGTTTCGGGGAGCTGTTTTTT. This translates into CASSPDRVGFGELFF.

J is TRBJ2-2 and V is TRBV4-1, with 11 bases fitting TRBD1. Per the germline V gene, CDR1 is MGHRA and CDR2 is YSYEKL. This CDR3 comprises 18 residues. The junction had 10 bases not matched to a gene; V was cut back by 5 bases and J by 2 bases. The CDR3, as DNA: TGCGCCAGCAGCGTTGGACAGGGGGCGCGGTCCAACACCGGGGAGCTGTTTTTT. Protein: CASSVGQGARSNTGELFF.

The table lists this clone with a count of one. This rearrangement joins TRBV4-2 to TRBJ2-1; the match to TRBD2 covers 9 bases. Germline values: CDR1 LGHNA, CDR2 YNFKEQ. J gave up 8 bases and V 0 bases, and 8 bases lay outside the gene matches. This CDR3 spans 16 amino acids. CDR3 amino acids: CASSQDLAGVFDEQFF. Written as DNA, the CDR3 is TGTGCCAGCAGCCAAGATTTAGCGGGAGTTTTTGATGAGCAGTTCTTC.

The chain combines TRBV7-9 with TRBJ1-1; 9 bases map to TRBD1. This CDR3 contains 15 residues. CDR1 is SEHNR, CDR2 FQNEAQ, per germline (reference sequence). The junction had 11 bases not matched to a gene; V was cut back by 6 bases and J by 6 bases. This chain's CDR3 is CASSPGQGLLSEAFF. CDR3 coding DNA: TGTGCCAGCAGTCCCGGACAGGGGCTTCTTTCTGAAGCTTTCTTT.

This rearrangement joins TRBV30 to TRBJ2-7, with D unclear. Germline V gene data show CDR1 as GTSNPN and CDR2 as SVGIG (reference sequence). Trimming shortened V by 5 bases and J by 2 bases, and 13 bases separated the two germline ends. The CDR3 totals 13 residues. This CDR3 reads CAWGPGYAYEQYF. The CDR3 bases are TGTGCCTGGGGTCCCGGGTACGCCTACGAGCAGTACTTC.

The V gene is TRBV2, the J gene TRBJ2-5; D is perhaps TRBD2 (5 bases). In germline, CDR1 is SNHLY, CDR2 FYNNEI. The CDR3 has 13 amino acids. Trimming stripped 3 bases from V and 5 bases from J, with 10 bases between. The CDR3, as DNA: TGTGCCAGCAGTGATCGGGATCGGGAGACCCAGTACTTC. The encoded protein is CASSDRDRETQYF.

The chain is built from TRBV29-1 and TRBJ2-1, with 8 bases that match TRBD1. The CDR3 totals 12 residues. V shed 4 bases, J shed 6 bases, and the junction held 2 bases outside the gene matches. Germline V lookup: CDR1 SQVTM, CDR2 ANQGSEA. The CDR3 bases are TGCAGCGTTGTCAGGGGGCCCAATGAGCAGTTCTTC. Its protein is CSVVRGPNEQFF.

This clone has a handful of counts. The chain joins TRBV28 to TRBJ1-5, with D perhaps TRBD1 (6 bases). The CDR3 runs to 15 residues. Germline V gives CDR1 MDHEN, CDR2 SYDVKM. Trimming took 3 bases from V and 1 from J, leaving 10 bases between them. CDR3 amino acids: CASSFSGASNQPQHF. In DNA form, the CDR3 reads TGTGCCAGCAGTTTCTCGGGGGCGAGCAATCAGCCCCAGCATTTT. The whole variable domain, filled in from reference TRBV28 and TRBJ1-5, reads DVKVTQSSRYLVKRTGEKVFLECVQDMDHENMFWYRQDPGLGLRLIYFSYDVKMKEKGDIPEGYSVSREKKERFSLILESASTNQTSMYLCASSFSGASNQPQHFGDGTRLSIL.

This clone showed up just once. Here the CDR3 reads CASASGRPLLYEQYF. CDR3 DNA: TGTGCCAGCGCATCGGGACGACCTCTCCTCTACGAGCAGTACTTC. The chain combines TRBV27 with TRBJ2-5; either TRBD1 or TRBD2 may supply D (5 bases each). The end of the DNA fits TRBJ2-7 better, so the J call may be wrong. Looked up from germline, CDR1 is MNHEY and CDR2 is SMNVEV (reference sequence). This CDR3 is 15 amino acids long.

The rearrangement uses TRBV9 and TRBJ1-2; the D gene is possibly TRBD1 (5 bases). From germline, CDR1 is SGDLS and CDR2 YYNGEE. The CDR3 runs to 17 residues. Trimming cost V 0 bases and J 0 bases, with 15 bases left between them. The CDR3 region is CASSVAPRGSANYGYTF. The CDR3 DNA reads as TGTGCCAGCAGCGTAGCTCCGAGGGGATCCGCTAACTATGGCTACACCTTC.

The rearrangement uses TRBV7-9 and TRBJ2-2; the match to TRBD1 covers 9 bases. CDR3 length: 16 residues. Germline CDR1 is SEHNR and CDR2 is FQNEAQ (reference sequence). With 11 bases clipped from V and 4 bases from J, the junction kept 14 bases outside the gene matches. For the CDR3, the DNA is TGTGCCGGACAGGGGACCGGACCAAAGGGCACCGGGGAGCTGTTTTTT. Translated: CAGQGTGPKGTGELFF.

The chain has TRBV6-5 and TRBJ1-5, with TRBD1 matching over 10 bases. V trimming: 6 bases; J trimming: 4 bases; junction bases outside the gene matches: 3. Germline CDR1 is MNHEY and CDR2 is SVGAGI. The CDR3 runs to 14 residues. The CDR3 loop reads CASRADRGNQPQHF. For the CDR3, the DNA is TGTGCCAGCAGGGCGGACAGGGGGAATCAGCCCCAGCATTTT.

As regards this clone: Other nucleotide sequences in the sample specify the same CDR3. The rearrangement links TRBV5-1 to TRBJ2-1; 12 positions match TRBD2. Germline lookup yields CDR1 SGHRS and CDR2 YFSETQ. The ends lost 0 bases at V and 7 bases at J; junction bases unmatched: 2. The CDR3 runs to 15 residues. DNA for the CDR3: TGCGCCAGCAGCTTGGGACTAGCGGGAGTTAATGAGCAGTTCTTC. Protein sequence: CASSLGLAGVNEQFF.

The chain carries TRBV5-1 and TRBJ2-7, with 7 bases lining up with TRBD1. The V and J ends lost 1 base and 0 bases, in that order; junction bases with no gene match: 1. Looked up from germline, CDR1 is SGHRS and CDR2 is YFSETQ. This CDR3 has 14 amino acids. The CDR3 region is CASSLRDSSYEQYF. In nucleotides, the CDR3 is TGCGCCAGCAGCTTGAGGGACAGCTCCTACGAGCAGTACTTC.

The chain links TRBV7-9 to TRBJ1-1; the match to TRBD1 covers 9 bases. The length of the CDR3 is 14 residues. V was clipped by 4 bases and J by 4 bases; unmatched bases: 4. From germline, CDR1 is SEHNR and CDR2 FQNEAQ (reference sequence). As DNA, the CDR3 is TGTGCCAGCAGCTCCCGACAGGGGGTCACTGAAGCTTTCTTT. Encoded protein: CASSSRQGVTEAFF.

The rearrangement uses TRBV14 and TRBJ2-6; D might be TRBD2 (5 bases). Germline loops: CDR1 SGHDN, CDR2 FVKESK. CDR3 size: 18 residues. V was cut by 2 bases and J by 0 bases, with 14 bases left in between. The CDR3 DNA follows: TGTGCCAGCAGCCAATTCTTAAGCGGCTACTCTGGGGCCAACGTCCTGACTTTC. Translating it yields CASSQFLSGYSGANVLTF. The entire variable domain, with the rest obtained from reference TRBV14 and TRBJ2-6, is as follows: EAGVTQFPSHSVIEKGQTVTLRCDPISGHDNLYWYRRVMGKEIKFLLHFVKESKQDESGMPNNRFLAERTGGTYSTLKVQPAELEDSGVYFCASSQFLSGYSGANVLTFGAGSRLTVL.

This clone has only a few counts. The chain combines TRBV27 with TRBJ2-3; D perhaps matches TRBD1 (5 bases). The CDR3 consists of 15 residues. Germline V gene data show CDR1 as MNHEY and CDR2 as SMNVEV (reference sequence). Deletions cut 2 bases from V and 4 bases from J, with 13 bases between. The chain's CDR3 is CASSLKGQGPDTQYF. As DNA, the CDR3 is TGTGCCAGCAGTTTAAAAGGTCAGGGCCCAGATACGCAGTATTTT.

The rearrangement links TRBV14 to TRBJ2-1; D remains ambiguous. Germline V gene lookup returns CDR1 SGHDN and CDR2 FVKESK. The CDR3 has 13 amino acids. Trimming stripped 5 bases from V and 2 bases from J, with 7 bases between. The CDR3 bases are TGTGCCAGCAGCAAACAGACCTACAATGAGCAGTTCTTC. Protein sequence: CASSKQTYNEQFF.

This chain uses TRBV18 with TRBJ2-6; TRBD1 aligns across 7 bases. The junction had 9 bases not matched to a gene; V was cut back by 3 bases and J by 1 base. CDR3 length: 18 amino acids. Per the germline V gene, CDR1 is KGHSH and CDR2 is LQKENI. The CDR3 nucleotides are TGTGCCAGCTCACCTGTCCAGGGGGATACATCTGGGGCCAACGTCCTGACTTTC. It yields the protein CASSPVQGDTSGANVLTF.